The T cell receptor (beta chain) described here comes from a study of cytomegalovirus exposure and HLA in healthy donors. Every donor was a healthy person donating bone marrow. The primer mix had 60 Vbeta and 13 Jbeta primers. Libraries were prepared by immunoSEQ multiplex PCR; TCRdb keeps only in-frame clonotypes and omits some of them. The profile shows 140,000 to 150,000 clones, around three fifths of them singletons. This clone was observed a handful of times. Its cognate antigen is unknown. Per germline, CDR1 SNHLY and CDR2 FYNNEI. This CDR3 has 14 amino acids. V was shortened by 8 bases and J by 1 base, with 15 bases between the two germline ends. Study outcomes and limitations: It has been reported that TCR beta sequences accurately predicted the HLA-A and HLA-B alleles of most subjects. Common viral pathogens were later found to be apparently linked to several of the most significant clusters.

The chain has TRBV2 and TRBJ2-7; D is ambiguous. Sequenced: PBMCs. The TCR was taken from a male donor in good health and CMV-seronegative. CDR3 nucleotide sequence: TGTGCCAGCGGAAGGAGAGATCTATCCTACGAGCAGTACTTC. Translating gives CASGRRDLSYEQYF.